The 4 T cell receptor beta chains below were found in one sample sequenced in a study of shared clonotypes between healthy human individuals. The data were produced by immunoSEQ multiplex PCR, yet TCRdb's version contains in-frame clones alone and is incomplete. The table records nearly 2 million clones, 85% to 95% of them present only once. Cells designated naive CD8 were CD45RO-negative and were positively selected for CCR7, with terminally differentiated effector memory CD45RA+ cells excluded. The sample consisted of naive CD8+ T cells sorted from blood. The receptor set was obtained from a man aged 18-30 years in good health.

A single count supports this clone. This chain joins TRBV10-3 and TRBJ1-5; 9 nucleotides line up with TRBD1. In germline, CDR1 is ENHRY, CDR2 SYGVKD. The V and J ends lost 10 bases and 2 bases, in that order; junction bases with no gene match: 6. The CDR3 extends over 14 amino acids. In DNA form, the CDR3 reads TGTGCCACCACAGGGGGCGAGGGCAATCAGCCCCAGCATTTT. Translation: CATTGGEGNQPQHF.

To note about this clone: The same CDR3 can be traced to other DNA sequences in this sample. This chain links TRBV5-4 with TRBJ2-7; D uncertain. Germline values: CDR1 SGHNT, CDR2 YYREEE (reference sequence). The CDR3 is made up of 13 amino acids. V lost 0 bases and J lost 1, with 5 bases in between. In DNA form, the CDR3 reads TGTGCCAGCAGCTTGGAGTCTTCCTACGAGCAGTACTTC. It is translated as CASSLESSYEQYF. Drawing the rest from reference TRBV5-4 and TRBJ2-7, the complete variable domain is ETGVTQSPTHLIKTRGQQVTLRCSSQSGHNTVSWYQQALGQGPQFIFQYYREEENGRGNFPPRFSGLQFPNYSSELNVNALELDDSALYLCASSLESSYEQYFGPGTRLTVT.

The V and J genes are TRBV28 and TRBJ1-5; D unresolved. V dropped 1 base and J dropped 0 bases, with 10 bases sitting between them. In germline, CDR1 is MDHEN, CDR2 SYDVKM. This CDR3 is 16 amino acids long. CDR3 sequence: CASSLFGQDSNQPQHF. Here the CDR3 DNA reads TGTGCCAGCAGTTTATTCGGGCAAGATAGCAATCAGCCCCAGCATTTT.

This clone is a singleton in its sample. This chain joins TRBV6-1 and TRBJ1-5; D uncertain. CDR1 and CDR2 from the germline V gene are MNHNS and SASEGT. V dropped 2 bases and J dropped 4 bases, with 9 bases sitting between them. The CDR3 runs 14 residues. CDR3 region: CASSERQVNQPQHF. In DNA, the CDR3 is TGTGCCAGCAGTGAACGGCAGGTTAATCAGCCCCAGCATTTT.